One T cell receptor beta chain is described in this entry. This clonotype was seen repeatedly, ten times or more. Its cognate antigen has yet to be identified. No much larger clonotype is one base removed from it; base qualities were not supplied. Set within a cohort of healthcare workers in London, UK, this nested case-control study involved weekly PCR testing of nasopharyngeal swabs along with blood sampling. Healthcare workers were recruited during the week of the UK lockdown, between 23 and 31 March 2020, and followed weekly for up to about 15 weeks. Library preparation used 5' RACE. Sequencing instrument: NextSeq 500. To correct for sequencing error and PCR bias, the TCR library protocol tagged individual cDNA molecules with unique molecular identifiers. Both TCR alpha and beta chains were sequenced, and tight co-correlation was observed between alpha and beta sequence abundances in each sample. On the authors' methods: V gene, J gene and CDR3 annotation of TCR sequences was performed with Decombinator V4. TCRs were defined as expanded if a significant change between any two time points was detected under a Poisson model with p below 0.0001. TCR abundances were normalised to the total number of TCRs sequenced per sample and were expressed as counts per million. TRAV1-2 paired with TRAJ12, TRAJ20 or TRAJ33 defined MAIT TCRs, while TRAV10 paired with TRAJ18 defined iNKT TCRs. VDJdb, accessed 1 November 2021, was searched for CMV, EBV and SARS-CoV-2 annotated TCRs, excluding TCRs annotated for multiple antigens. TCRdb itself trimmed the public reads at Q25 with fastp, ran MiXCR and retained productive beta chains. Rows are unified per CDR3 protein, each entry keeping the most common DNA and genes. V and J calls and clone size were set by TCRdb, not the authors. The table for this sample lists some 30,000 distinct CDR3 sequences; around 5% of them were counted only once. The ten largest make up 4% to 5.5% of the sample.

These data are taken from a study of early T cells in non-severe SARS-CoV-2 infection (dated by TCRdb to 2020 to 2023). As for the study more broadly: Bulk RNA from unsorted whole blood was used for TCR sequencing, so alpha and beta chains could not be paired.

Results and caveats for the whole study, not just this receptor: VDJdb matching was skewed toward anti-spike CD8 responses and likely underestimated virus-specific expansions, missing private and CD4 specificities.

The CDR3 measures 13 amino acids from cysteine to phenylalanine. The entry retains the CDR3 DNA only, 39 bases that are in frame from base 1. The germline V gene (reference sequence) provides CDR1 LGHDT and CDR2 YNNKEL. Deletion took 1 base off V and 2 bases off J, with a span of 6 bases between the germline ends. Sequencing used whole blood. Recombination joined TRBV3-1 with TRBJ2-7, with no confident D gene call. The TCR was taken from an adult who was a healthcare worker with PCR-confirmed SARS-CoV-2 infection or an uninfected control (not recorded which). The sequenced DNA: TGTGCCAGCAGCCAAGGTGGGCCCTACGAGCAGTACTTC. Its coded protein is CASSQGGPYEQYF.